Sequencing of this T cell receptor beta chain was carried out in a study of shared clonotypes between healthy human individuals. On the study more broadly: Sampling drew on donors who were a couple of women and three men aged 18 to 49. Findings of the study overall: Measured sharing among donors was expected to vary with sequencing depth.

Running of the assay took place at deep level. The method was immunoSEQ multiplex PCR; TCRdb's version includes in-frame clones alone and lacks a portion of them. This table holds about 1.5 million clones, roughly 96% found once. Concerning this clone itself: Its matching antigen is unknown.

Germline lookup yields CDR1 MDHEN and CDR2 SYDVKM. The CDR3 consists of 12 residues. The germline V and J ends were trimmed by 6 bases and 9 bases, with 15 bases remaining between them. The receptor's source is a man under 40 in good health. The rearrangement uses TRBV28 and TRBJ2-7; TRBD1 is a possible D gene (5 bases). The sample consisted of naive CD4+ T cells sorted from blood. Regarding subset: CD45RA+ positively selected. The chain's CDR3 is CASSRRAVRQYF. The DNA of the CDR3 is TGTGCCAGCAGCCGCAGGGCGGTGAGGCAGTACTTC.